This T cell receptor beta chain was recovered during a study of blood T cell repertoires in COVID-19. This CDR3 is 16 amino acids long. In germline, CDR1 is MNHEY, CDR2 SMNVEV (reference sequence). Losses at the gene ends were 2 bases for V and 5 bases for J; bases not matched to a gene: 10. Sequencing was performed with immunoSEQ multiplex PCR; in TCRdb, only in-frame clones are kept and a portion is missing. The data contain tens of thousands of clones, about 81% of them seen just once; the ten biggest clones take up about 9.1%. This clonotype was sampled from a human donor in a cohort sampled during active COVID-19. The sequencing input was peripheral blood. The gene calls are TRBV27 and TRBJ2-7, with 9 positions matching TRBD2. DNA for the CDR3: TGTGCCAGCAGTTTAAATGTTGCGGGAGGGCTCCACGAGCAGTACTTC. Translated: CASSLNVAGGLHEQYF.